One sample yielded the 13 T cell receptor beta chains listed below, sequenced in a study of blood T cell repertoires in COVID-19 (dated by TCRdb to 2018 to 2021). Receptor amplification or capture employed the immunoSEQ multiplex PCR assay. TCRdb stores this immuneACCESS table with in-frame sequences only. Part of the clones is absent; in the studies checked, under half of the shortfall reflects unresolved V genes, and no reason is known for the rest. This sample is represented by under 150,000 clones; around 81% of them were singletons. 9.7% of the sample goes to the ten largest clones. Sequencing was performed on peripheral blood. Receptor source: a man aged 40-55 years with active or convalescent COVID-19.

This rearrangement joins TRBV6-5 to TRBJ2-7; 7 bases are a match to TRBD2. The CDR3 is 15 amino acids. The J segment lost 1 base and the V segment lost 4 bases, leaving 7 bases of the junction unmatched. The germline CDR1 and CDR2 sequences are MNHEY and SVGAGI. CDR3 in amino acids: CASSLKYGGSYEQYF. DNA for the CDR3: TGTGCCAGCAGTTTAAAATACGGGGGGTCCTACGAGCAGTACTTC.

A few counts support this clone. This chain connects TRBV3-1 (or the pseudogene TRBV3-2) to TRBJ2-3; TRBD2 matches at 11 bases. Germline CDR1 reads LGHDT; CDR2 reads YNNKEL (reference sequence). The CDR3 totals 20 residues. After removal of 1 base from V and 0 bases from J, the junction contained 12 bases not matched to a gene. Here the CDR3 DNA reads TGTGCCAGCAGCCAAGCGTTGTTGGCTAGCGGGGGGACTAGCACAGATACGCAGTATTTT. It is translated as CASSQALLASGGTSTDTQYF.

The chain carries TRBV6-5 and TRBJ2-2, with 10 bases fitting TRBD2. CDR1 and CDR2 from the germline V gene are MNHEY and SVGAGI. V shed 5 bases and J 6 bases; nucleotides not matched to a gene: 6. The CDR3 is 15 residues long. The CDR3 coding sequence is TGTGCCAGCAGTCCGTCCAGCGGGGGGGCCGGGGAGCTGTTTTTT. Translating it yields CASSPSSGGAGELFF.

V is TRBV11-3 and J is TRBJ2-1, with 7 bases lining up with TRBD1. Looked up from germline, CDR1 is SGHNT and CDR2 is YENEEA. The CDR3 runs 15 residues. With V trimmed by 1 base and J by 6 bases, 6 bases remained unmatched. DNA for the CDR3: TGTGCCAGCAGCTTAGGACAGGGAATACGCAATGAGCAGTTCTTC. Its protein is CASSLGQGIRNEQFF. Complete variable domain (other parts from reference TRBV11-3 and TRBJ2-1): EAGVVQSPRYKIIEKKQPVAFWCNPISGHNTLYWYLQNLGQGPELLIRYENEEAVDDSQLPKDRFSAERLKGVDSTLKIQPAELGDSAVYLCASSLGQGIRNEQFFGPGTRLTVL.

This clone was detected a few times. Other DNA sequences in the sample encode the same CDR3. CDR3 in DNA: TGTGCCAGCAGTTTACGGGGGTATGGCTACACCTTC. The encoded protein is CASSLRGYGYTF. This chain joins TRBV12-3 or TRBV12-4 and TRBJ1-2, with a weak D call TRBD1 (5 bases). This CDR3 spans 12 amino acids. The germline V and J ends were trimmed by 2 bases and 5 bases, with 6 bases remaining between them.

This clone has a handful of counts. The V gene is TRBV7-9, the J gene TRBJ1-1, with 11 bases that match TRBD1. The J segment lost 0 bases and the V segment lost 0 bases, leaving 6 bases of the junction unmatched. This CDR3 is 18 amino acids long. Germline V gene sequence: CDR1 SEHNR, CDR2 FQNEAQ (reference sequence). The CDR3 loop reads CASSLAGTGGNMNTEAFF. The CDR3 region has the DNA TGTGCCAGCAGCTTAGCTGGGACAGGGGGGAACATGAACACTGAAGCTTTCTTT. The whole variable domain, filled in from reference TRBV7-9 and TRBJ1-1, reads DTGVSQNPRHKITKRGQNVTFRCDPISEHNRLYWYRQTLGQGPEFLTYFQNEAQLEKSRLLSDRFSAERPKGSFSTLEIQRTEQGDSAMYLCASSLAGTGGNMNTEAFFGQGTRLTVV.

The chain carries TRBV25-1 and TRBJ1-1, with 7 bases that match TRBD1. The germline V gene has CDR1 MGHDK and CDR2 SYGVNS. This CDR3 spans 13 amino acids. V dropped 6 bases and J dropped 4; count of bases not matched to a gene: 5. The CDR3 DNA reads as TGTGCCAGCAGACCCACAGGGGCCACTGAAGCTTTCTTT. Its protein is CASRPTGATEAFF. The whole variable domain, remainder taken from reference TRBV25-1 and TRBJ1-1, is EADIYQTPRYLVIGTGKKITLECSQTMGHDKMYWYQQDPGMELHLIHYSYGVNSTEKGDLSSESTVSRIRTEHFPLTLESARPSHTSQYLCASRPTGATEAFFGQGTRLTVV.

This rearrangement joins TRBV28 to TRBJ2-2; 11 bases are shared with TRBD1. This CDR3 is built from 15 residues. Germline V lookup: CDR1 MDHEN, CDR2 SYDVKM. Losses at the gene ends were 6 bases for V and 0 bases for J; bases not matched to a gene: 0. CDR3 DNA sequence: TGTGCCAGCAGGGGACAGGGGGCGAACACCGGGGAGCTGTTTTTT. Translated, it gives CASRGQGANTGELFF. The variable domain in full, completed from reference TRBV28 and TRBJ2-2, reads DVKVTQSSRYLVKRTGEKVFLECVQDMDHENMFWYRQDPGLGLRLIYFSYDVKMKEKGDIPEGYSVSREKKERFSLILESASTNQTSMYLCASRGQGANTGELFFGEGSRLTVL.

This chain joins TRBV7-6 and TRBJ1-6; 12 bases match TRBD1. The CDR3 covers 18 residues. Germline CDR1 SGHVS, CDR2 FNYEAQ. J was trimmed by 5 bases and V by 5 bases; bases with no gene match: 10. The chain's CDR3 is CASSPLGTGGANNSPLHF. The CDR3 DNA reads TGTGCCAGCAGCCCCCTCGGGACAGGGGGCGCAAATAATTCACCCCTCCACTTT.

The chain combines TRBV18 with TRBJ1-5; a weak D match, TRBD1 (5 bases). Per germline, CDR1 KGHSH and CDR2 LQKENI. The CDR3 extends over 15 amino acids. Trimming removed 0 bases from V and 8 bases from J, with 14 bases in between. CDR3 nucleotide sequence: TGTGCCAGCTCACCACCGATGGCAGGGAAAGAGCCCCAGCATTTT. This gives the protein CASSPPMAGKEPQHF.

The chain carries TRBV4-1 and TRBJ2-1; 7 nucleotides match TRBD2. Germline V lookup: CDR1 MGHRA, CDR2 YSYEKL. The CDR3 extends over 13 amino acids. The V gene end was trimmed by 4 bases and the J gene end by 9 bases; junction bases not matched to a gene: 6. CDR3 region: CASSPGGSGEQFF. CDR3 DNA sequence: TGCGCCAGCAGCCCGGGGGGTTCCGGTGAGCAGTTCTTC.

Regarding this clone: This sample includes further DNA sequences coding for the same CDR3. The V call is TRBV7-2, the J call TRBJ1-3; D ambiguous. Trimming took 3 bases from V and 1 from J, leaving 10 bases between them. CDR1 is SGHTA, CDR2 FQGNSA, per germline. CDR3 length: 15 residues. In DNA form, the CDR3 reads TGTGCCAGCAGCTTCCAAGCGGGGTCTGGAAACACCATATATTTT. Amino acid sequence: CASSFQAGSGNTIYF.

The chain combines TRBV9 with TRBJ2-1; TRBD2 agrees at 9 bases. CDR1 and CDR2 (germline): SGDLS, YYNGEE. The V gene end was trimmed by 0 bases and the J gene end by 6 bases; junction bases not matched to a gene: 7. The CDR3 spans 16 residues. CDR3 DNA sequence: TGTGCCAGCAGCGTAGTAGGCGGGGGGGCCGGCAATGAGCAGTTCTTC. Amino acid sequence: CASSVVGGGAGNEQFF.